This is a list of T cell receptor beta chains from one sample in a study of T cells in Graves' hyperthyroidism and ophthalmopathy. TCRdb reanalysed the multiplex PCR reads using MiXCR and keeps one entry per CDR3 protein. Of 300,000 or so distinct CDR3 sequences listed, approximately 18% are singletons. Source material: blood. The receptors shown here come from a woman in her fifties or sixties with Graves' hyperthyroidism. Both conserved end residues are part of each CDR3. D genes are given only for firm matches.

j_gene	d_gene	len	v_gene	CDR3aa
TRBJ1-3	TRBD1	14	TRBV20-1	CSAGDRASGNTIYF
TRBJ1-2	NA	16	TRBV28	CASSSLDPVLNYGYTF
TRBJ2-1	TRBD2	13	TRBV20-1	CSALAGVGNEQFF
TRBJ1-5	NA	15	TRBV2	CASSDTGTGVQPQHF
TRBJ1-2	NA	17	TRBV5-5	CASSLVFGGRGNYGYTF
TRBJ1-1	TRBD1	13	TRBV3-1	CASSGQGVTEAFF
TRBJ2-1	NA	15	TRBV3-1	CASSQDGYSYNEQFF
TRBJ2-1	NA	15	TRBV12-3/TRBV12-4	CASSLARGTYNEQFF
TRBJ2-1	NA	12	TRBV29-1	CSVEGAVGEQFF
TRBJ1-1	NA	15	TRBV6-1	CASSYTVSVNTEAFF
TRBJ2-5	TRBD2	14	TRBV20-1	CSARLAGGRRTQYF
TRBJ2-3	TRBD2	14	TRBV5-1	CASRLRGGAGTQYF
TRBJ1-2	NA	12	TRBV29-1	CSVGDTYYGYTF
TRBJ2-7	NA	14	TRBV7-8	CASSVTRMDSEQYF
TRBJ2-3	NA	11	TRBV5-8	CASSSYDTQYF
TRBJ2-1	NA	17	TRBV3-1	CASSQEIQASSYNEQFF
TRBJ2-7	NA	11	TRBV5-5	CASSSTSEQYF
TRBJ1-2	TRBD1	13	TRBV12-3/TRBV12-4	CASSFTGDYGYTF
TRBJ2-7	TRBD1	15	TRBV3-1	CASSSDRDPPYEQYF
TRBJ2-1	TRBD2	13	TRBV30	CAWLAGGGNEQFF
TRBJ2-3	NA	14	TRBV11-2	CASSQQTSTDTQYF
TRBJ2-1	TRBD2	15	TRBV7-9	CASSFTSGGAGEQFF
TRBJ1-1	NA	14	TRBV12-3/TRBV12-4	CASSRGGPGTEAFF
TRBJ2-7	TRBD1	14	TRBV28	CASGPAGGRYEQYF
TRBJ2-3	NA	15	TRBV4-1	CASSQPQGVTDTQYF
TRBJ1-5	NA	13	TRBV20-1	CSAGRKGGQPQHF
TRBJ1-1	NA	12	TRBV28	CASSLRGPEAFF
TRBJ2-7	NA	15	TRBV7-2	CASSIGLGSSYEQYF
TRBJ1-1	NA	14	TRBV19	CASKTGTSLSEAFF
TRBJ1-4	NA	14	TRBV7-9	CASSLEQGHEKLFF
TRBJ2-7	TRBD2	18	TRBV27	CASSSPGLAGGPGYEQYF
TRBJ1-4	NA	16	TRBV15	CATSRDFGVNNEKLFF
TRBJ1-1	NA	15	TRBV12-3/TRBV12-4	CASSLNPPGTLEAFF
TRBJ2-7	NA	15	TRBV3-1	CASSHPSGPTGEQYF
TRBJ2-5	TRBD1	19	TRBV11-1	CASSFGSPGTGVGRETQYF
TRBJ1-1	NA	15	TRBV30	CAWSVGSGMNTEAFF
TRBJ2-7	TRBD1	14	TRBV20-1	CSADPGWTGLEQYF
TRBJ2-3	NA	13	TRBV10-3	CAISERSTDTQYF
TRBJ2-3	NA	12	TRBV10-3	CAISGVVDTQYF